Presented here are 19 T cell receptor beta chains from one specimen sequenced in a study of T cell repertoires in ileal Crohn's disease. Documented time point: neoterminal ileum biopsy at postoperative endoscopy, about 6 months after surgery. TCRdb keeps only in-frame clones here, not all; method: immunoSEQ multiplex PCR. The table lists roughly 60,000 clones, 70% to 90% of them singletons. Material for sequencing was ileal tissue. All receptors derive from an adult with Crohn's disease.

J is TRBJ1-2 and V is TRBV5-1; maybe TRBD1 (6 bases). Germline V gives CDR1 SGHRS, CDR2 YFSETQ. The CDR3 is 14 residues long. V was cut by 2 bases and J by 6 bases, with 14 bases left in between. DNA of the CDR3: TGCGCCAGCAGCTTCTCAGGGGAAGAGAATGGCTACACCTTC. It codes for CASSFSGEENGYTF.

The count of this clone is one. The chain combines TRBV9 with TRBJ2-1; 12 bases match TRBD2. With 4 bases clipped from V and 6 bases from J, the junction kept 5 bases outside the gene matches. CDR1 SGDLS and CDR2 YYNGEE come from the germline V gene. The CDR3 has 15 residues. The CDR3: CASSTPGLAGNEQFF. Here the CDR3 DNA reads TGTGCCAGCAGCACCCCGGGACTAGCGGGCAATGAGCAGTTCTTC.

The chain couples TRBV27 to TRBJ2-5; tentatively, D is TRBD1 (5 bases). This CDR3 has 15 amino acids. Germline V gene data show CDR1 as MNHEY and CDR2 as SMNVEV (reference sequence). V was pared by 0 bases and J by 5 bases, with 13 bases between. The CDR3 protein is CASSLSQGWLETQYF. The CDR3 bases are TGTGCCAGCAGTTTATCCCAGGGTTGGTTGGAGACCCAGTACTTC.

The chain links TRBV6-5 to TRBJ2-1, with 8 bases matching TRBD1. After removal of 8 bases from V and 7 bases from J, the junction contained 7 bases not matched to a gene. From germline, CDR1 is MNHEY and CDR2 SVGAGI. The CDR3 extends over 13 amino acids. The CDR3 DNA sequence: TGTGCCAGCCTAGGGACAGGCTATAATGAGCAGTTCTTC. Translation gives CASLGTGYNEQFF.

V and J are TRBV28 and TRBJ2-7; D perhaps matches TRBD2 (6 bases). Trimming pared 6 bases from V and 4 bases from J, leaving 13 bases between. CDR3 size: 13 residues. CDR1 and CDR2 (germline): MDHEN, SYDVKM. The CDR3 region is CASSSGLGYEQYV. The CDR3 region has the DNA TGTGCCAGCAGCTCGGGACTCGGTTACGAGCAGTACGTC.

Written as DNA, the CDR3 is TGTGCCAGCAGCCGCCAAGAGACCCAGTACTTC. Translated, it gives CASSRQETQYF. The rearrangement uses TRBV7-9 and TRBJ2-5; unclear D gene. V lost 5 bases to trimming and J lost 1 base, with 2 bases between them. The CDR3 spans 11 residues. In germline, CDR1 is SEHNR, CDR2 FQNEAQ (reference sequence).

This chain uses TRBV2 with TRBJ2-2; D is possibly TRBD1 (6 bases). Between the trimmed V and J ends, which lost 7 bases and 0 bases, there was a span of 9 bases. Germline CDR1 SNHLY, CDR2 FYNNEI. CDR3 length: 14 residues. In nucleotides, the CDR3 is TGTGCCAGCACAACAGGGTCGAACACCGGGGAGCTGTTTTTT. This translates into CASTTGSNTGELFF.

V is TRBV11-3 and J is TRBJ1-1; 10 bases are shared with TRBD1. CDR1 and CDR2 from the germline V gene are SGHNT and YENEEA. This CDR3 is 17 amino acids long. Trimming took 1 base from V and 2 from J; bases not matched to a gene: 7. CDR3: CASSLVLGTGVNTEAFF. The CDR3 DNA sequence: TGTGCCAGCAGCTTAGTGCTTGGGACAGGGGTCAACACTGAAGCTTTCTTT. Full variable domain (missing parts from reference TRBV11-3 and TRBJ1-1): EAGVVQSPRYKIIEKKQPVAFWCNPISGHNTLYWYLQNLGQGPELLIRYENEEAVDDSQLPKDRFSAERLKGVDSTLKIQPAELGDSAVYLCASSLVLGTGVNTEAFFGQGTRLTVV.

This chain uses TRBV27 with TRBJ2-2, with TRBD2 matching over 8 bases. With 10 bases clipped from V and 5 bases from J, the junction kept 15 bases outside the gene matches. The CDR3 is 16 amino acids. Germline CDR1 and CDR2: MNHEY and SMNVEV (reference sequence). CDR3 residues: CATADRGGVITGELFF. The CDR3 DNA reads as TGTGCCACCGCCGATCGGGGGGGTGTAATTACCGGGGAGCTGTTTTTT.

This chain links TRBV29-1 with TRBJ2-3, with 9 bases identical to TRBD1. This CDR3 region has 13 residues. The V and J ends lost 4 bases and 5 bases, in that order; junction bases with no gene match: 4. The germline gives CDR1 SQVTM, CDR2 ANQGSEA. The CDR3 loop reads CSVAGTGKDTQYF. CDR3 DNA: TGCAGCGTTGCCGGGACAGGGAAAGATACGCAGTATTTT.

The chain joins TRBV5-1 to TRBJ2-3; the match to TRBD1 covers 8 bases. Trimming at V came to 4 bases and at J to 9 bases, leaving 7 bases not matched to a gene. Per the germline V gene, CDR1 is SGHRS and CDR2 is YFSETQ. There are 13 residues in the CDR3. The CDR3 region is CASSDRQGRTQYF. The CDR3 DNA is TGCGCCAGCAGCGACCGACAGGGGAGGACGCAGTATTTT.

The V call is TRBV7-8, the J call TRBJ1-1, with 7 bases identical to TRBD1. CDR1 is SGHVS, CDR2 FQNEAQ, per germline. Trimming at V came to 1 base and at J to 1 base, leaving 12 bases not matched to a gene. The CDR3 has 18 amino acids. The CDR3 DNA reads as TGTGCCAGCAGCTTAGTAGGGCAGACAGGGTTTTGGAACACTGAAGCTTTCTTT. Its translation is CASSLVGQTGFWNTEAFF.

The chain employs TRBV28 and TRBJ1-2; no clear D. This CDR3 comprises 12 residues. With 8 bases removed from V and 5 bases from J, the gap between germline ends came to 12 bases. Germline V gene sequence: CDR1 MDHEN, CDR2 SYDVKM. CDR3 residues: CASRRPGYGYTF. The DNA of the CDR3 is TGTGCCAGCCGAAGACCGGGATATGGCTACACCTTC.

As regards this clone: A read error may produce the germline difference seen at one junction end. The chain employs TRBV6-6 and TRBJ1-4; a possible D gene is TRBD1 (6 bases). The CDR3 extends over 12 amino acids. Germline CDR1 and CDR2: MNHNY and SVGAGI (reference sequence). This CDR3 reads CASSYSTGQLIF. In nucleotides, the CDR3 is TGTGCCAGCAGTTACTCGACGGGACAATTAATTTTT.

The chain is built from TRBV6-6 and TRBJ1-5, with 9 nucleotides matching TRBD1. Germline CDR1 is MNHNY and CDR2 is SVGAGI (reference sequence). V trimming: 5 bases; J trimming: 1 base; junction bases outside the gene matches: 6. The CDR3 consists of 16 residues. In DNA, the CDR3 is TGTGCCAGCAGTCCTAGAGGGACAGGGAGCAATCAGCCCCAGCATTTT. Translation: CASSPRGTGSNQPQHF.

The table lists this clone with a count of one. The chain has TRBV5-1 and TRBJ1-1, with D possibly TRBD1 on 5 matching bases. The CDR3 contains 15 residues. The V gene lost 3 bases and the J gene lost 2 bases, with 14 bases spanning the gap. CDR1 is SGHRS, CDR2 YFSETQ, per germline. The CDR3 DNA follows: TGCGCCAGCAGCTCCGGGGGGACTGTCAACACTGAAGCTTTCTTT. Its protein product is CASSSGGTVNTEAFF.

This rearrangement joins TRBV5-1 to TRBJ1-2; TRBD1 matches 8 bases. V shed 3 bases, J shed 4 bases, and the junction held 8 bases outside the gene matches. The V gene's germline CDR1 is SGHRS and CDR2 YFSETQ. The CDR3 has 15 amino acids. CDR3 region: CASSYGTGITYGYTF. CDR3 sequence (DNA): TGCGCCAGCAGCTATGGGACAGGTATTACCTATGGCTACACCTTC.

The chain combines TRBV11-2 with TRBJ1-1, with TRBD1 identical over 7 bases. V shed 0 bases and J 6 bases; nucleotides not matched to a gene: 4. This CDR3 contains 14 residues. Germline CDR1 is SGHAT and CDR2 is FQNNGV. The CDR3 coding sequence is TGTGCCAGCAGCTTAGAGGCAACAGGGGCTGAAGCTTTCTTT. It encodes CASSLEATGAEAFF. Supplemented by reference TRBV11-2 and TRBJ1-1, the full variable domain reads EAGVAQSPRYKIIEKRQSVAFWCNPISGHATLYWYQQILGQGPKLLIQFQNNGVVDDSQLPKDRFSAERLKGVDSTLKIQPAKLEDSAVYLCASSLEATGAEAFFGQGTRLTVV.

This chain joins TRBV5-4 and TRBJ2-1; the match to TRBD2 covers 9 bases. CDR3 length: 16 amino acids. Germline values: CDR1 SGHNT, CDR2 YYREEE (reference sequence). With V trimmed by 2 bases and J by 3 bases, 6 bases remained unmatched. The DNA of the CDR3 is TGTGCCAGCAGCTTCCAAAGCGGGGGGAACTACAATGAGCAGTTCTTC. As protein: CASSFQSGGNYNEQFF.